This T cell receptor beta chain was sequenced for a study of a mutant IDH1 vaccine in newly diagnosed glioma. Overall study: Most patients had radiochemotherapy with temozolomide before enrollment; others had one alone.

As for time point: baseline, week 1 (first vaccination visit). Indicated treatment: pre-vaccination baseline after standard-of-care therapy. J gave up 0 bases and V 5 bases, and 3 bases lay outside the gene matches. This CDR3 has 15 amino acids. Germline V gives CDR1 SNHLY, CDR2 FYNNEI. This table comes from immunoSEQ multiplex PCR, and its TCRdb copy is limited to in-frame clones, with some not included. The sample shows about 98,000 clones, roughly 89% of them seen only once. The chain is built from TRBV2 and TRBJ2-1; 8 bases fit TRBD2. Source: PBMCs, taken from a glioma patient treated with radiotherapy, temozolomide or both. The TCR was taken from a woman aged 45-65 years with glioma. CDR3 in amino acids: CASSRSGSSYNEQFF. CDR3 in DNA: TGTGCCAGCAGTAGAAGCGGGAGCTCCTACAATGAGCAGTTCTTC.